The clone carrying this TCR beta chain was counted only a few times. Germline V gives CDR1 MDHEN, CDR2 SYDVKM. The CDR3 contains 15 residues. Deletions cut 6 bases from V and 5 bases from J, with 19 bases between. The data were obtained in a study of blood T cell repertoires in COVID-19. Looking at the study overall: Collection of acute and convalescent COVID-19 samples took place in the United States, Italy and Spain. The analysed material was cDNA or gDNA that came from T cells, B-cell-depleted T cells, or PBMCs.

In the original processing: Estimated nucleated cell counts came from reference gene primer amplification. Sequenced by immunoSEQ multiplex PCR; TCRdb stores in-frame clones only, minus some. V, J and clone size are those of that table, while D and trimming were read from the DNA. The table includes around 77,000 clones, approximately 84% detected once. This clonotype was obtained from a man between 65 and 85 years old with active or convalescent COVID-19. The sample comprised peripheral blood. The chain links TRBV28 to TRBJ1-2, with D possibly being TRBD1 (5 bases). For the CDR3, the DNA is TGTGCCAGCAGAGACATGGGGGGGGAGAAGTATGGCTACACCTTC. As protein: CASRDMGGEKYGYTF.